What follows is one T cell receptor (beta chain) and its context. It has no known antigen specificity. No clone much larger than this one lies a single base away; base qualities are absent. Participants in the prospective study were enrolled through a virtual design, were aged roughly 18 to 100 years, and lived in about 25 United States geographic areas. In the prospective study, participants were assigned to cohorts based on the clinical history participants reported in a screening survey and a study questionnaire. For ImmuneRACE Cohort 3, a participant was defined as recovered based on two consecutive negative NP/OP PCR tests, clearance by a healthcare professional, or resolution of symptoms. Each participant in the prospective study had whole blood, serum and a nasopharyngeal or oropharyngeal swab collected by mobile phlebotomists. Over a roughly two-month period, participants in the prospective study had the option of providing additional blood draws and questionnaires. Before DNA extraction, blood samples from the prospective study were shipped at room temperature or frozen.

The immunoSEQ Assay, a bias-controlled multiplex PCR, was used to amplify TCRbeta CDR3 regions from genomic DNA. As for how the authors treated the data: Nucleated cell counts per sample were estimated from amplification of reference gene primers within the assay. To quantify the absolute abundance of each unique TCRbeta CDR3 rearrangement, sequence reads were collapsed and filtered. For each sample, productive Simpson clonality was calculated as the square root of Simpson's diversity index across productive rearrangements. TCRdb holds this immuneACCESS table with in-frame rearrangements only. Some clones are missing; in checked studies, unresolved V genes explain under half, and the rest has no known cause. Clone size and V and J calls were adopted from that table, with D and trimming inferred from the DNA. The sample data list more than 110,000 clones, and around 80% of these were observed just once. The ten largest clones capture over 5% of the sample.

Germline trimming amounts to 10 bases on V and 1 base on J, with 18 as the count of junction bases outside the gene matches. Via the germline V gene, CDR1 is ENHRY and CDR2 SYGVKD. Taken from cysteine to phenylalanine, the CDR3 has 18 residues. Just the 54-base CDR3 DNA is kept, in frame starting at base 1. This sample stems from a study of blood T cell repertoires in COVID-19 (dated by TCRdb to 2019 to 2021). For context, the study as a whole: Samples from collaborators originated in the United States, Italy and Spain and spanned both the acute and convalescent phases of COVID-19. The material from the prospective study consisted of cDNA or gDNA derived from T cells, B-cell-depleted T cells, or PBMCs. Subjects who had been exposed to COVID-19, were actively infected with it, or had recovered from it provided the deeply sampled blood TCRbeta repertoires that made up the dataset. The repertoires were released in a freely available public database meant as a resource for research on the immune response to SARS-CoV-2. The samples were drawn from two sources: the first 160 participants of the ongoing ImmuneRACE study, and fewer than 1,500 subjects contributed by 6 global collaborators. Nearly every sample came with metadata listing a de-identified subject ID, COVID-19 status, age in years and sex. Where available, HLA class I and class II types were obtained from metadata supplied by the sample provider rather than from assay-based typing. What the research found in general, with its limitations: Clinical and demographic metadata were provided uncurated, with the amount varying by source and participant.

The sequence is built from TRBV10-3 and TRBJ2-1, and 8 bases in between align with TRBD2. The sequenced sample was PBMCs or T cells enriched from blood (not recorded which). This clonotype was sampled from a woman between 45 and 65 years old who had recovered from COVID-19. The DNA is TGTGCCACCTACAGTCCGAAGGCGGGGGGAGGGTCCTACAATGAGCAGTTCTTC. Its product reads: CATYSPKAGGGSYNEQFF.